The source of this TCR beta chain is a study of identical twins. Study-level points and caveats: In cord blood, abundant beta clonotypes had fewer insertions; memory showed no trend. In beta out-of-frame sequences, the excess sharing between twins was weaker.

Germline V lookup: CDR1 SQVTM, CDR2 ANQGSEA. The V end lost 8 bases, the J end lost 0 bases, and 29 bases lay between the germline ends. CDR3 length: 19 amino acids. With respect to this clonotype: Its antigen is not known.

TCRdb processed the 5' RACE reads anew with MiXCR; each CDR3 protein has one entry. The table lists roughly 500,000 distinct CDR3 sequences, approximately 22% of them singletons. Donors were all healthy Caucasians. This sample also appeared in a second study, on T cells expressing NK-cell markers. As that study records: It was from sorted CD3+CD56+NKG2C+, CD3+CD56+NKG2C- and CD3+CD56-NKG2C+ T cells that TCR beta repertoires came.

The material sequenced was CD4+ T cells sorted from blood. The chain combines TRBV29-1 with TRBJ2-1, with D tentatively TRBD2 (7 bases). The clonotype was recovered from a woman aged 18-29 years in good health. The CDR3 nucleotides are TGCAGCTCCCGAGGTGGAGGGGGGGAGGCTGGGAGCTCCTACAATGAGCAGTTCTTC. It yields the protein CSSRGGGGEAGSSYNEQFF.